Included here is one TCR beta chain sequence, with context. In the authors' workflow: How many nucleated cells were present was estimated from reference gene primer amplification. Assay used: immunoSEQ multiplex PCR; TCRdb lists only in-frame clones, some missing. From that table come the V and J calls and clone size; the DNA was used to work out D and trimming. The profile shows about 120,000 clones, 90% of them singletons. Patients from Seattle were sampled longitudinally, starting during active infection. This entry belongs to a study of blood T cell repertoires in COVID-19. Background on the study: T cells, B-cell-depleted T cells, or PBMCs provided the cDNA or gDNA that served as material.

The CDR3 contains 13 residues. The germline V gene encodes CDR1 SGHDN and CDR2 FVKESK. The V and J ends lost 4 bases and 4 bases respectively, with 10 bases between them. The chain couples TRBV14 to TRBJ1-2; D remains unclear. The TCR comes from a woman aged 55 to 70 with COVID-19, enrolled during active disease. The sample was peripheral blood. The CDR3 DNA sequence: TGTGCCAGCAGCCTGACACACTTCTATGGCTACACCTTC. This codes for CASSLTHFYGYTF.